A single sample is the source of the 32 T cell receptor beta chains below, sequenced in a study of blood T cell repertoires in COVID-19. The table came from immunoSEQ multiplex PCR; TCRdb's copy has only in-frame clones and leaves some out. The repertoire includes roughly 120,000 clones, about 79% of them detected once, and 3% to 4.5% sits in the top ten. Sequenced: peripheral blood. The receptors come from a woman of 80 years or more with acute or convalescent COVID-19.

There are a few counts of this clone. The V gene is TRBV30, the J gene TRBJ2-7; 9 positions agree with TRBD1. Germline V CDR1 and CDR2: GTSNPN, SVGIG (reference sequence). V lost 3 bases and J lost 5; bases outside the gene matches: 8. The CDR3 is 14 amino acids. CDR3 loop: CAWRGPGQGHEQYF. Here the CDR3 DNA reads TGTGCCTGGAGGGGACCGGGACAGGGCCACGAGCAGTACTTC.

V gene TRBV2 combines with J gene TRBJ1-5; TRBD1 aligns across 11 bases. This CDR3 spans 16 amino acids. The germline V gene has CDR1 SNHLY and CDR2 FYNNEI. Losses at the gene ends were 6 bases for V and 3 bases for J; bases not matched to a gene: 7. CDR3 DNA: TGTGCCAGCAGAAGGACAGGGGGCGCGGACAATCAGCCCCAGCATTTT. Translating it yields CASRRTGGADNQPQHF.

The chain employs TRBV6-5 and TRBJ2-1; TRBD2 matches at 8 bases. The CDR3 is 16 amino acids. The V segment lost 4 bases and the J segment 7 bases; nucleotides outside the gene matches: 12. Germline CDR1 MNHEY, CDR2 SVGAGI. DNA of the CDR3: TGTGCCAGCAGTTCCCTGGACGGGGGGGCTGGGAATGAGCAGTTCTTC. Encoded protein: CASSSLDGGAGNEQFF.

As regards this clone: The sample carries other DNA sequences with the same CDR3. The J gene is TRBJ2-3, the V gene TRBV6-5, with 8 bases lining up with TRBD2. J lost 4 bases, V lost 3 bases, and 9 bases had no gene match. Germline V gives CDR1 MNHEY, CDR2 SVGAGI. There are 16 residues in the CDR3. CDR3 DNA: TGTGCCAGCAGTTATTCGCTAGCGGGTCTTTCAGATACGCAGTATTTT. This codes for CASSYSLAGLSDTQYF.

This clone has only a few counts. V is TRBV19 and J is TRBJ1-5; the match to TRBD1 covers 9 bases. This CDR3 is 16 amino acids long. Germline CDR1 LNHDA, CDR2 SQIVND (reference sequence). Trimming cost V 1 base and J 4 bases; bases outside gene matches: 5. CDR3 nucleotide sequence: TGTGCCAGTAGTATAGTTGGAGACAGGGGGAATCAGCCCCAGCATTTT. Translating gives CASSIVGDRGNQPQHF.

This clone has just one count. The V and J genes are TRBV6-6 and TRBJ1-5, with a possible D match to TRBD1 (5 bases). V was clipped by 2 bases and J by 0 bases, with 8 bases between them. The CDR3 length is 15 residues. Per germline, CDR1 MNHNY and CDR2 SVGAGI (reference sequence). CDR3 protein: CASSYRDFSNQPQHF. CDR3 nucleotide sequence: TGTGCCAGCAGTTACCGGGACTTTAGCAATCAGCCCCAGCATTTT.

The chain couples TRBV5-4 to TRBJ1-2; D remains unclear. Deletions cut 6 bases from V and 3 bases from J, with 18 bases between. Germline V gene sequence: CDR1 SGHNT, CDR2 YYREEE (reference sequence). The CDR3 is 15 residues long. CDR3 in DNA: TGTGCCAGCACCTCGGTAGGGAGTGACTACTATGGCTACACCTTC. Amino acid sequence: CASTSVGSDYYGYTF.

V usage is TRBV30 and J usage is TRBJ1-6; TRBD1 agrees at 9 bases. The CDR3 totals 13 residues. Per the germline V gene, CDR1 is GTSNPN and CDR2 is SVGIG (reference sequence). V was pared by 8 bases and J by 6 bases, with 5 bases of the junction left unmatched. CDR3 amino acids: CARRTGANSPLHF. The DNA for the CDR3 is TGTGCCCGAAGGACAGGGGCTAATTCACCCCTCCACTTT.

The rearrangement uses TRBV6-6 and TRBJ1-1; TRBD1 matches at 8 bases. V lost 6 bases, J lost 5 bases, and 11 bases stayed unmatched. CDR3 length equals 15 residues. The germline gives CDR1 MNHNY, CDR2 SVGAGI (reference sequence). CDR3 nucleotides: TGTGCCAGCAGCTATTTCCAGGGGGCTGGGACTGAAGCTTTCTTT. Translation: CASSYFQGAGTEAFF.

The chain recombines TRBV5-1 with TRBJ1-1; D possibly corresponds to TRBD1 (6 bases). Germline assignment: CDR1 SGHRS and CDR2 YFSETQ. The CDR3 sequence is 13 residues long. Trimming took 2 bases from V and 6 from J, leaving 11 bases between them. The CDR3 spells CASSLQGGSEAFF. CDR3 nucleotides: TGCGCCAGCAGCTTACAGGGTGGTTCTGAAGCTTTCTTT.

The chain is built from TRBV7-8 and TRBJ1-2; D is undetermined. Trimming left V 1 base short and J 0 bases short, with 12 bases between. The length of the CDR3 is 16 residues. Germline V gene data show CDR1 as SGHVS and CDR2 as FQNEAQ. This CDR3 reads CASSLDPAVSNYGYTF. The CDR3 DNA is TGTGCCAGCAGCTTAGATCCGGCGGTTTCTAACTATGGCTACACCTTC.

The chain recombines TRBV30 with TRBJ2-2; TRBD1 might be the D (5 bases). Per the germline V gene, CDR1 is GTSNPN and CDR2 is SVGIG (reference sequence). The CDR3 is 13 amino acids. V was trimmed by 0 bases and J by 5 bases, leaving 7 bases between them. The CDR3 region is CAWSVKGTGELFF. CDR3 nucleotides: TGTGCCTGGAGTGTAAAGGGGACCGGGGAGCTGTTTTTT. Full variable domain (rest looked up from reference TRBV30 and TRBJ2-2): SQTIHQWPATLVQPVGSPLSLECTVEGTSNPNLYWYRQAAGRGLQLLFYSVGIGQISSEVPQNLSASRPQDRQFILSSKKLLLSDSGFYLCAWSVKGTGELFFGEGSRLTVL.

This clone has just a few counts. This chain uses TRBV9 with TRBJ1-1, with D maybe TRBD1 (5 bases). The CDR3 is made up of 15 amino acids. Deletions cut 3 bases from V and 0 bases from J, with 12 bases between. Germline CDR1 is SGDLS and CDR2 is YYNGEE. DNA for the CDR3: TGTGCCAGCAGCGCGGGACTCACCATGAACACTGAAGCTTTCTTT. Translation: CASSAGLTMNTEAFF.

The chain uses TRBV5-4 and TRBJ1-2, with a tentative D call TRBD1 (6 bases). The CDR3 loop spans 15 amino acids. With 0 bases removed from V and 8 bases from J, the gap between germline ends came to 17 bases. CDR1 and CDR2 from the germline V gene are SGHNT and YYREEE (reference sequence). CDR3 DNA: TGTGCCAGCAGCTTGGATACAGGGAACGTCGGGGGCTACACCTTC. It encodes CASSLDTGNVGGYTF.

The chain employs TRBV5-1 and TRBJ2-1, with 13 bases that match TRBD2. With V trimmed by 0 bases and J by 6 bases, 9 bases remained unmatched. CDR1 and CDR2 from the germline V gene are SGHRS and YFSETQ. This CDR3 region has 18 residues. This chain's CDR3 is CASSLAGLAGAGSNEQFF. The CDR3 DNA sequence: TGCGCCAGCAGCTTGGCCGGACTAGCGGGAGCAGGTTCCAATGAGCAGTTCTTC.

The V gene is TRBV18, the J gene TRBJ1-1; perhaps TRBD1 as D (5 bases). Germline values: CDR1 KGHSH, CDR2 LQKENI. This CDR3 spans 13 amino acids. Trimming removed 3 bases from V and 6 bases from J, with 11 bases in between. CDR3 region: CASSPSGVAEAFF. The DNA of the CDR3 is TGTGCCAGCTCACCGTCGGGGGTGGCTGAAGCTTTCTTT.

CDR3 loop: CASSPRLAGGQDTQYF. The CDR3 DNA is TGTGCCAGCAGCCCGAGACTAGCGGGGGGGCAAGATACGCAGTATTTT. This chain joins TRBV7-9 and TRBJ2-3; 14 bases map to TRBD2. The CDR3 has 16 amino acids. The germline V gene encodes CDR1 SEHNR and CDR2 FQNEAQ (reference sequence). Germline trimming cut 5 bases from V and 5 bases from J; bases unmatched to any gene: 6.

CDR3 sequence reads: CASSLEGQRRNTIYF. CDR3 bases: TGTGCCAGCAGCTTAGAGGGTCAGAGGAGAAACACCATATATTTT. This chain links TRBV11-2 with TRBJ1-3; D call uncertain. CDR1 is SGHAT, CDR2 FQNNGV, per germline. Trimming cost V 0 bases and J 5 bases, with 11 bases left between them. CDR3 length: 15 amino acids.

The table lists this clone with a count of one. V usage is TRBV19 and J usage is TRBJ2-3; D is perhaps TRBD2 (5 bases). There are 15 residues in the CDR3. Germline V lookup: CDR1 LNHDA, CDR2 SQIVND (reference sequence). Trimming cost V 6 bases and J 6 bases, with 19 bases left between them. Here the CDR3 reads CASRPRGLLWDTQYF. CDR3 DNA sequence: TGTGCCAGTAGGCCACGCGGACTGCTGTGGGATACGCAGTATTTT.

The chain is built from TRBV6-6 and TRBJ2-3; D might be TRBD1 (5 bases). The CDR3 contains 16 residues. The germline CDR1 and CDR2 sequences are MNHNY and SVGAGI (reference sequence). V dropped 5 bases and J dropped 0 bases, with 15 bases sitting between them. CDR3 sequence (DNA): TGTGCCAGCAGTCGATGGGGCGGTGAAAGCACAGATACGCAGTATTTT. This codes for CASSRWGGESTDTQYF.

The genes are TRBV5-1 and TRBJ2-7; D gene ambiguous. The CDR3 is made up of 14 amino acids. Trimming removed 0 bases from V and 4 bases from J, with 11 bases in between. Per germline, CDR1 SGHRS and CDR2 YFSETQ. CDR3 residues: CASSLGTLTYEQYF. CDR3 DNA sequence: TGCGCCAGCAGCTTGGGAACACTAACTTACGAGCAGTACTTC.

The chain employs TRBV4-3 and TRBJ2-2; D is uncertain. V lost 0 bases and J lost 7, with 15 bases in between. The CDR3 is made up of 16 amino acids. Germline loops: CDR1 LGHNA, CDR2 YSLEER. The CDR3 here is CASSQDRPPSGGELFF. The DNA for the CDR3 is TGCGCCAGCAGCCAAGATAGGCCCCCCTCGGGCGGGGAGCTGTTTTTT.

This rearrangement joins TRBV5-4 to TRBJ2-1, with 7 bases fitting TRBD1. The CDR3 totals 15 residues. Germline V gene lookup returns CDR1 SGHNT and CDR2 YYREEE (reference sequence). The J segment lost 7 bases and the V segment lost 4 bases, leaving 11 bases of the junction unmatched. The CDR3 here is CASSPRGSFENEQFF. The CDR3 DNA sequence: TGTGCCAGCAGCCCCAGGGGGAGTTTTGAAAATGAGCAGTTCTTC.

This CDR3 is CASTDTGTGTDTQYF. CDR3 in DNA: TGTGCCAGCACCGACACCGGGACAGGGACAGATACGCAGTATTTT. The genes are TRBV6-5 and TRBJ2-3; 9 nucleotides line up with TRBD1. Germline CDR1 reads MNHEY; CDR2 reads SVGAGI. V gave up 7 bases and J gave up 3 bases; unmatched junction bases: 8. This CDR3 has 15 amino acids.

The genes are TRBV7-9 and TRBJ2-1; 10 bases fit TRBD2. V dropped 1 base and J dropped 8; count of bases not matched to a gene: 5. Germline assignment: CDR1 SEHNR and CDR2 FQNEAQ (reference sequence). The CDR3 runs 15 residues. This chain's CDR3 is CASSLEALAGDEQFF. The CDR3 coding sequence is TGTGCCAGCAGCTTAGAAGCCCTAGCGGGAGATGAGCAGTTCTTC.

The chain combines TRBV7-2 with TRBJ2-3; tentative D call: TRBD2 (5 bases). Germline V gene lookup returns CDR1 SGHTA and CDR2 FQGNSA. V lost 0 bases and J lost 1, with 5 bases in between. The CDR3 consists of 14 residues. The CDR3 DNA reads TGTGCCAGCAGCTTAGCGCGGGGCACAGATACGCAGTATTTT. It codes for CASSLARGTDTQYF.

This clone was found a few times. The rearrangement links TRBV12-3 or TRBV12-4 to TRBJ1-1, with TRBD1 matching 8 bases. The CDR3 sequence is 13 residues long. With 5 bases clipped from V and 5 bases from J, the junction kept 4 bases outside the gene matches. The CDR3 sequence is CASSTGGRTEAFF. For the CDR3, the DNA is TGTGCCAGCAGTACAGGGGGTCGAACTGAAGCTTTCTTT.

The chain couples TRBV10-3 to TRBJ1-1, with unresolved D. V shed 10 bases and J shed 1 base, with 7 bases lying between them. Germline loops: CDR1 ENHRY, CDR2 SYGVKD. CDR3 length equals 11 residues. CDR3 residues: CASRENTEAFF. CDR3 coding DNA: TGTGCCAGCCGGGAGAACACTGAAGCTTTCTTT.

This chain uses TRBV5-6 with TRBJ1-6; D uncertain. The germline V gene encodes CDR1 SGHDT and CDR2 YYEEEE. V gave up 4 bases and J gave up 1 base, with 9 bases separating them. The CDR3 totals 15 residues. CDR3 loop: CASSADRSYNSPLHF. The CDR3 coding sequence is TGTGCCAGCAGCGCCGATCGGTCCTATAATTCACCCCTCCACTTT.

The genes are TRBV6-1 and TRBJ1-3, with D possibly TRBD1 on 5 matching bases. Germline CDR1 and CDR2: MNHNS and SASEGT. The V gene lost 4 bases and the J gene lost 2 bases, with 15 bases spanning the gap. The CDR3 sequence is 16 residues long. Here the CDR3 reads CASSVGQEGTGNTIYF. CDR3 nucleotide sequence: TGTGCCAGCAGTGTTGGTCAGGAGGGGACTGGAAACACCATATATTTT.

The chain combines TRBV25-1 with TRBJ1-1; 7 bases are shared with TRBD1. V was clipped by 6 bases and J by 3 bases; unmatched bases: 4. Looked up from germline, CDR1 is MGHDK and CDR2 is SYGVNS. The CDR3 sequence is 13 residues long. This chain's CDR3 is CASRAQGDTEAFF. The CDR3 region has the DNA TGTGCCAGCAGGGCCCAGGGGGACACTGAAGCTTTCTTT.

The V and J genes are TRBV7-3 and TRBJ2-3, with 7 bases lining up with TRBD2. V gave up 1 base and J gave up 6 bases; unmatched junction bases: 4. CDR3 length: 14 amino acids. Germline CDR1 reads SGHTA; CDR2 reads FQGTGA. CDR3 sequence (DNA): TGTGCCAGCAGCTTAAACGGGAGGAGTGATACGCAGTATTTT. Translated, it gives CASSLNGRSDTQYF.